Listed below are T cell receptor beta chains from one sample, sequenced in a study of control samples from healthy donors and cancer patients. TCRdb's copy holds only in-frame clones and misses some; the assay was immunoSEQ multiplex PCR. The profile covers roughly 73,000 clones, with approximately 92% appearing a single time and nearly 6% taken by the ten largest. Sequenced material: blood. These TCRs come from a woman in her sixties in good health. Each CDR3 is given with its conserved first and last residue. A D gene is named only where the DNA matches it firmly. Size is stated for part of the rows, as once, few or many counts, or as a class when the clone is expanded.

>-|TRBJ1-2|TRBV19|-
TGTGCCAGTCGGACTTACTCGGGCAACTATGGCTACACCTTC
CASRTYSGNYGYTF
>TRBD1|TRBJ1-1|TRBV7-9|-
TGTGCCAGCAGCTTAGCCCTCATCACAGGGGCTGAAGCTTTCTTT
CASSLALITGAEAFF
>TRBD1|TRBJ2-2|TRBV29-1|-
TGCAGCGTTGGACAGGGGAACACCGGGGAGCTGTTTTTT
CSVGQGNTGELFF
>-|TRBJ2-7|TRBV18|-
TGTGCCAGCTCACGCGGGGCCGATGGACCTTACGAGCAGTACTTC
CASSRGADGPYEQYF
>-|TRBJ1-1|TRBV5-1|few
TGCGCCAGCAGCGAGCAGGGGAACATGAACACTGAAGCTTTCTTT
CASSEQGNMNTEAFF
>-|TRBJ1-1|TRBV6-5|once
TGTGCCAGCAGTTACTCTGCAACCATGAACACTGAAGCTTTCTTT
CASSYSATMNTEAFF
>-|TRBJ1-1|TRBV18|-
TGTGCCAGCTCAAGAGTTGGGAACACTGAAGCTTTCTTT
CASSRVGNTEAFF
>-|TRBJ2-7|TRBV7-3|-
TGTGCCAGCAGCGAACAAGGGGGGAACTACGAGCAGTACTTC
CASSEQGGNYEQYF
>TRBD1|TRBJ1-1|TRBV28|-
TGTGCCAGCAGTTTATTAAATGATAGGGGGCGCAACACTGAAGCTTTCTTT
CASSLLNDRGRNTEAFF
>TRBD2|TRBJ2-7|TRBV5-6|-
TGTGCCAGCAGGGAGGGGCTGACTAGCGGTCCCTACGAGCAGTACTTC
CASREGLTSGPYEQYF
>-|TRBJ1-4|TRBV10-3|-
TGTGCCATCAGTGAATCGGGGGCGCAGGGAAAACTGTTTTTT
CAISESGAQGKLFF
>-|TRBJ1-1|TRBV18|-
TGTGCCAGCTCAGGACAGCCTAACACTGAAGCTTTCTTT
CASSGQPNTEAFF
>-|TRBJ1-1|TRBV5-1|-
TGCGCCAGCAGCTTGAGACAGCCGGGGACTGAAGCTTTCTTT
CASSLRQPGTEAFF
>TRBD2|TRBJ2-7|TRBV12-3/TRBV12-4|-
TGTGCCAGCAGGCGACTAGCGGGAGAAGAGCAGTACTTC
CASRRLAGEEQYF
>-|TRBJ2-7|TRBV4-2|-
TGTGCCAGCAGCCACGGCACAGGCCTAAGCTCCTACGAGCAGTACTTC
CASSHGTGLSSYEQYF
>TRBD2|TRBJ2-3|TRBV7-3|once
TGTGCCAGCAGCTTAACGGGGGGGACAGATACGCAGTATTTT
CASSLTGGTDTQYF
>TRBD2|TRBJ2-1|TRBV27|-
TGTGCCAGCAGTTTCCTAGCGGGAGGACCGGGGTTTAGTGGAAATGAGCAGTTCTTC
CASSFLAGGPGFSGNEQFF
>-|TRBJ2-3|TRBV7-9|-
TGTGCCAGCGACTTAGTCACAGATACGCAGTATTTT
CASDLVTDTQYF
>-|TRBJ2-5|TRBV7-9|-
TGTGCCAGCAGCTTATCTACTGGGACCCAGTACTTC
CASSLSTGTQYF
>TRBD1|TRBJ2-1|TRBV11-2|-
TGTGCCAGCAGCTTGTCCTTCAGGGGGCAGGGTGAGCAGTTCTTC
CASSLSFRGQGEQFF
>TRBD2|TRBJ2-5|TRBV2|few
TGTGCCAGCAGTGCAACTAGCGGGAGGGCGGAGACCCAGTACTTC
CASSATSGRAETQYF
>-|TRBJ2-7|TRBV4-1|few
TGCGCCAGCAGCCAAATCCGGACAGCTGACTACGAGCAGTACTTC
CASSQIRTADYEQYF
>-|TRBJ1-1|TRBV24-1|-
TGTGCCACCACTGATGGTATCAGGGAAGCTTTCTTT
CATTDGIREAFF
>-|TRBJ1-5|TRBV24-1|-
TGTGCCACCAGTGATTTAGGGCGGTTCAATAGCAATCAGCCCCAGCATTTT
CATSDLGRFNSNQPQHF
>TRBD1|TRBJ2-2|TRBV18|-
TGTGCCAGCTCGTCCGGGACAGAGAACACCGGGGAGCTGTTTTTT
CASSSGTENTGELFF
>-|TRBJ1-1|TRBV2|once
TGTGCCAGCAGTGAGGAAGGGCGGAACACTGAAGCTTTCTTT
CASSEEGRNTEAFF
>-|TRBJ2-7|TRBV30|once
TGTGCCTGGAGTTTGGCAGTCTCCTACGAGCAGTACTTC
CAWSLAVSYEQYF
>-|TRBJ1-2|TRBV7-9|-
TGTGCCAGCAATTGGATTGGGGGAGCTAACTATGGCTACACCTTC
CASNWIGGANYGYTF
>-|TRBJ2-3|TRBV3-1/TRBV3-2|-
TGTGCCAGCAGCCAAGAGGGCACAGATACGCAGTATTTT
CASSQEGTDTQYF
>-|TRBJ1-6|TRBV28|-
TGTGCCAGCAGTTTAGCGGACAGAAATAATTCACCCCTCCACTTT
CASSLADRNNSPLHF
>-|TRBJ2-1|TRBV28|-
TGTGCCAGCAGGCTATCCAATTCTCCTGAGCAGTTCTTC
CASRLSNSPEQFF
>TRBD1|TRBJ1-5|TRBV6-6|-
TGTGCCAGCACCGTCCGGACAGGGAATCAGCCCCAGCATTTT
CASTVRTGNQPQHF
>-|TRBJ1-1|TRBV28|-
TGTGCCAGCAGTTTTGGGGGGCCGCGAACTGAAGCTTTCTTT
CASSFGGPRTEAFF
>TRBD2|TRBJ2-1|TRBV4-2|-
TGTGCCAGCAGCCTTCTAGCGGGAGGGCCGAATGAGCAGTTCTTC
CASSLLAGGPNEQFF
>TRBD1|TRBJ1-1|TRBV12-3/TRBV12-4|-
TGTGCCAGCAGTAGGCGGGACAGTGAAGCTTTCTTT
CASSRRDSEAFF
>-|TRBJ2-1|TRBV20-1|-
TGCACCTCGGTCGTAAACAATGAGCAGTTCTTC
CTSVVNNEQFF
>TRBD1|TRBJ1-3|TRBV5-1|-
TGCGCCAGCAGCTTGGAGGGGGCTAGGGGAAACACCATATATTTT
CASSLEGARGNTIYF
>-|TRBJ2-5|TRBV5-1|-
TGCGCCAGCACCCCTAGGTGGCAGGGCGGAGAGACCCAGTACTTC
CASTPRWQGGETQYF
>-|TRBJ1-2|TRBV19|few
TGTGCCAGTAGTATAGAGGTCAAGGGGATCTATGGCTACACCTTC
CASSIEVKGIYGYTF
>-|TRBJ1-2|TRBV28|-
TGTGCCTGCCGACCCCCCAGCGTCACGGGTGGCTACACCTTC
CACRPPSVTGGYTF
>-|TRBJ1-2|TRBV6-6|-
TGTGCCAGCAGGTCCCCCCAGGGGATTAACTATGGCTACACCTTC
CASRSPQGINYGYTF
>-|TRBJ1-4|TRBV5-1|-
TGCGCCAGCAGCTCGAGTGGAGTCTCTACACCCGAAAAACTGTTTTTT
CASSSSGVSTPEKLFF
>-|TRBJ2-3|TRBV29-1|once
TGCAGCGTTGAGGTCACAAACACAGATACGCAGTATTTT
CSVEVTNTDTQYF
>-|TRBJ2-7|TRBV28|-
TGTGCCAGCAGTTCCGTAACGTACGAGCAGTACTTC
CASSSVTYEQYF
>-|TRBJ2-1|TRBV7-8|-
TGTGCCAGCAGCGAGCATTACAATGAGCAGTTCTTC
CASSEHYNEQFF
>-|TRBJ2-2|TRBV19|-
TGTGCCAGTAGTCGGTCGGGGGCCCTCCAGACCGGGGAGCTGTTTTTT
CASSRSGALQTGELFF
>TRBD1|TRBJ2-7|TRBV19|-
TGTGCCAGTAGTATAGGGACAGGGCCCTACGAGCAGTACTTC
CASSIGTGPYEQYF